The following is a T cell receptor (beta chain) sequence with its context. What it binds is unknown. The data are from a study of beta chain features in type 1 diabetes. Sequenced material consisted of expressed TCRB transcripts (all of the isolated RNA was reverse transcribed). Method: immunoSEQ multiplex PCR; TCRdb's copy keeps in-frame clones and lacks some. The sample holds around 710,000 clones; roughly 12% are singletons and the top ten take more than 0.1%. This CDR3 is 16 amino acids long. The trim removed 5 bases at V and 5 bases at J, leaving 12 bases unmatched. Germline V gene sequence: CDR1 MGHDK, CDR2 SYGVNS. Study findings and constraints: Among all four CD4+ subsets, Type 1 diabetes patients had TCRB CDR3s that were moderately but significantly shorter. Patients with type 1 diabetes showed fewer VDJ junction insertions and more deletions. With patients and controls alike, PCR might favor shorter templates to an equal degree.

Via the markers CD45RO/CCR7/CD25/CD127/CD95/CD27, stem cell-like memory, regulatory, central memory and naive CD4+ cells were sorted. Sequences were obtained from naive CD4+ T cells from blood. The sequence was obtained from a man aged 30-40 years with type 1 diabetes. The J gene is TRBJ2-3, the V gene TRBV25-1, with TRBD2 matching over 8 bases. The CDR3 DNA sequence: TGTGCCAGCAGTCCCCCCGGGGCTAGCGGGTTAGATACGCAGTATTTT. This codes for CASSPPGASGLDTQYF. Using reference TRBV25-1 and TRBJ2-3 for the parts outside the CDR3, the full variable domain is EADIYQTPRYLVIGTGKKITLECSQTMGHDKMYWYQQDPGMELHLIHYSYGVNSTEKGDLSSESTVSRIRTEHFPLTLESARPSHTSQYLCASSPPGASGLDTQYFGPGTRLTVL.